Following are 4 T cell receptor beta chains from one sample sequenced in a study of neurological immune-mediated disorders. One entry per CDR3 protein results from TCRdb running MiXCR on the 5' RACE reads. The data contain about 41,000 distinct CDR3 sequences, 10% to 15% of them singletons. The sequencing sample was made of PBMCs. The receptor source for this set is a female donor in good health.

This clonotype showed up many times. V gene TRBV7-2 combines with J gene TRBJ2-3, with 8 bases matching TRBD2. The CDR3 extends over 16 amino acids. V was clipped by 6 bases and J by 0 bases; unmatched bases: 8. Germline CDR1 reads SGHTA; CDR2 reads FQGNSA. The CDR3 DNA reads as TGTGCCAGCAGGTCCGTAAGCGGGAGAAGCACAGATACGCAGTATTTT. Protein product: CASRSVSGRSTDTQYF.

This clonotype was counted ten times or more. The chain combines TRBV5-5 with TRBJ2-5; a weak D match, TRBD2 (5 bases). Trimming left V 2 bases short and J 2 bases short, with 13 bases between. The CDR3 totals 15 residues. Per germline, CDR1 SGHKS and CDR2 YYEKEE (reference sequence). The chain's CDR3 is CASSFQSPGQETQYF. Written as DNA, the CDR3 is TGTGCCAGCAGCTTCCAATCTCCGGGACAAGAGACCCAGTACTTC. The full variable domain, rest sourced from reference TRBV5-5 and TRBJ2-5, is DAGVTQSPTHLIKTRGQQVTLRCSPISGHKSVSWYQQVLGQGPQFIFQYYEKEERGRGNFPDRFSARQFPNYSSELNVNALLLGDSALYLCASSFQSPGQETQYFGPGTRLLVL.

The sample holds many counts of this clonotype. J is TRBJ2-7 and V is TRBV29-1, with D maybe TRBD1 (5 bases). The CDR3 has 14 amino acids. The germline V and J ends were trimmed by 3 bases and 6 bases, with 18 bases remaining between them. In germline, CDR1 is SQVTM, CDR2 ANQGSEA. CDR3 bases: TGCAGCGTTGACATCCAGGGCTCACTGGGCGAGCAGTACTTC. It codes for CSVDIQGSLGEQYF.

This clonotype was observed at least ten times. The CDR3 loop reads CASSIGTRKYGYTF. DNA for the CDR3: TGTGCCAGTAGTATAGGAACACGAAAGTATGGCTACACCTTC. The chain joins TRBV19 to TRBJ1-2; no clear D. CDR1 is LNHDA and CDR2 is SQIVND in the germline V gene (reference sequence). Trimming removed 1 base at V and 5 bases at J, with 11 bases between. The CDR3 loop spans 14 amino acids.